This T cell receptor (beta chain) was found in a study of siplizumab effects on memory and regulatory T cells. This clone was counted a single time. The antigen is not known. Assaying covered roughly 100,000 TCR templates per sample. Using immunoSEQ multiplex PCR, the repertoire was profiled, and TCRdb retains in-frame clones only, with some absent. The data show 75,000 to 100,000 clones, just under 95% seen once. The ends were cut back, 1 base at V and 0 bases at J, with 12 bases in the middle. CDR3 length: 16 residues. Germline loops: CDR1 SGHTA, CDR2 FQGTGA. Broader study findings: Apparently key alloresponse contributors, naive T cells also seemed more diverse than memory cells. Siplizumab caused a significant drop in alloreactive sequences traceable to unstimulated CD4+ memory cells.

This receptor was identified in a human donor in good health. Sequenced input: non-Treg CD4+ T cells sorted from blood. The chain uses TRBV7-3 and TRBJ1-1; TRBD1 might be the D (5 bases). The CDR3 DNA reads TGTGCCAGCAGCTTAAGGGGGTTGAGTATGAACACTGAAGCTTTCTTT. It codes for CASSLRGLSMNTEAFF.